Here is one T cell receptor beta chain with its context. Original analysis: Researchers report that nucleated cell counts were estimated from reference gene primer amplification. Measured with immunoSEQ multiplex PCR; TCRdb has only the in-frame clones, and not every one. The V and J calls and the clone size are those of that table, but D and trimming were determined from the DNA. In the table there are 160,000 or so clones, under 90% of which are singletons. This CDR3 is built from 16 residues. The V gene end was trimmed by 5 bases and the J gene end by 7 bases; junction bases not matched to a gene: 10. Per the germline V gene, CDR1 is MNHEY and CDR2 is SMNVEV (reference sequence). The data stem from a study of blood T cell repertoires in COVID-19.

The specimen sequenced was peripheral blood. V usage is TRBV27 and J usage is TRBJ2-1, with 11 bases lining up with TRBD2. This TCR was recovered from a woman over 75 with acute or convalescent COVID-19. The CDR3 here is CASSRLAGGPQNEQFF. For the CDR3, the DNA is TGTGCCAGCAGTCGTTTAGCGGGAGGGCCTCAAAATGAGCAGTTCTTC.